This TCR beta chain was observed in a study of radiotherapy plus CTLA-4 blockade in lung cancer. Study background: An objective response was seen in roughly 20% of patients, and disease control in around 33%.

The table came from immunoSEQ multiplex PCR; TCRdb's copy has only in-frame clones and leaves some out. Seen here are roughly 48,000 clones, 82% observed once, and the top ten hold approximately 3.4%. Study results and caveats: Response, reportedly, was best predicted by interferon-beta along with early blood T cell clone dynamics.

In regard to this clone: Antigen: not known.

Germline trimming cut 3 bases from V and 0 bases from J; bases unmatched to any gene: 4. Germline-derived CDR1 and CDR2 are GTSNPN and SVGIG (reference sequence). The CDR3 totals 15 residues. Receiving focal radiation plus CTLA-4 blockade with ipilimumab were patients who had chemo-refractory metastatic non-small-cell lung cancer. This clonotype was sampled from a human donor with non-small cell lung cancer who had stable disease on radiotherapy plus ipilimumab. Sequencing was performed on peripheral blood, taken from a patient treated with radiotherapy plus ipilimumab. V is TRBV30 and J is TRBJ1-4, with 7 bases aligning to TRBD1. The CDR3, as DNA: TGTGCCTGGAGGAAAGGACAGGCAACTAATGAAAAACTGTTTTTT. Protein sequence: CAWRKGQATNEKLFF.